This T cell receptor (beta chain) emerged from a study of vaccination and CD4 T cells after COVID-19. Across the whole study: Two doses of either BNT162b2 or mRNA-1273 vaccine went to participants. A CEFX pool, an HIV-1 Nef pool, or no peptide went to control cultures. Study results and caveats: Spike mono-reactivity was shown by 304 of 307 vaccine-specific clones in convalescent patients.

This clonotype was picked up a small number of times. Its antigen remains unidentified. The V and J ends lost 2 bases and 7 bases respectively, with 12 bases between them. The length of the CDR3 is 14 residues. Sequencing of the DNA from cultured CD4+ T cells was carried out with the Oncomine TCR Beta short-read assay. In TCRdb, the PCR reads were re-called with MiXCR into one record per CDR3 protein. The sample consists of 17,000 or so distinct CDR3 sequences, over 40% of them appearing once. Stated treatment: roughly ten-day PBMC culture with coronavirus spike peptide pools or control peptides (ViraFEST assay).

The receptor's source is a human donor who received a COVID-19 vaccine. The specimen comprised CD4+ T cells from blood, cultured in vitro, sampled before SARS-CoV-2 vaccination. The rearrangement joins TRBV12-3 or TRBV12-4 to TRBJ1-5; no firm D call. The CDR3 protein is CASSLSRDTQPQHF. CDR3 nucleotide sequence: TGTGCCAGCAGTTTAAGTAGGGATACACAGCCCCAGCATTTT.